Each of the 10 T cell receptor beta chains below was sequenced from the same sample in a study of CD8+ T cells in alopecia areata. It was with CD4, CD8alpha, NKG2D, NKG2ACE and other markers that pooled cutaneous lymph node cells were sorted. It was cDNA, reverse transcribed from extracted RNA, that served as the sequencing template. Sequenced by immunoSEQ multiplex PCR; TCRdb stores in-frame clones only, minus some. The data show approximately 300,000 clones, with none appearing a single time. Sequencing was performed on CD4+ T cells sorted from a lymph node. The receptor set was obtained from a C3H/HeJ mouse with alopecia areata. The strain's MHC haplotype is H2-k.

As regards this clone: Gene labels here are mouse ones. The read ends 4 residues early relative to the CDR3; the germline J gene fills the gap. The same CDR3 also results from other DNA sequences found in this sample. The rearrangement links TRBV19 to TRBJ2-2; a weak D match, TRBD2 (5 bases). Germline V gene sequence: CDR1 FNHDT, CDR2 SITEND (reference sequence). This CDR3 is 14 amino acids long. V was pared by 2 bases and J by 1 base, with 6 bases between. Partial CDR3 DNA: TGTGCCAGCAGTATCACTGGAAACACCGGG. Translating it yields CASSITGNTG. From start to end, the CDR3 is CASSITGNTGQLYF.

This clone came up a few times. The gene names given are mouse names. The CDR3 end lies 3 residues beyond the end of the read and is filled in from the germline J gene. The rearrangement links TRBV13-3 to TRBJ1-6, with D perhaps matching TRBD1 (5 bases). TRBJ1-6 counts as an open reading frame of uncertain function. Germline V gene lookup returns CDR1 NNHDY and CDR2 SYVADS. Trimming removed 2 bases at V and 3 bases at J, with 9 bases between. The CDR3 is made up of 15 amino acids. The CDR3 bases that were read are TGTGCCAGCAGTGACGATCAGGGCTATAATTCGCCC. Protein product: CASSDDQGYNSP. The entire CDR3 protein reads CASSDDQGYNSPLYF.

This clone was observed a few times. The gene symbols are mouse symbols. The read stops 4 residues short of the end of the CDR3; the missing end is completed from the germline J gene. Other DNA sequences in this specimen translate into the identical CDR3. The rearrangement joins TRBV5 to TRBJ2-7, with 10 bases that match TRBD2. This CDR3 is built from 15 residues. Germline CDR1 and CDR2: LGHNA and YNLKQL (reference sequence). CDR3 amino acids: CASSQDWGGAYEQYF. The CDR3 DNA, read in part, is TGTGCCAGCAGCCAAGACTGGGGGGGCGCTTAT.

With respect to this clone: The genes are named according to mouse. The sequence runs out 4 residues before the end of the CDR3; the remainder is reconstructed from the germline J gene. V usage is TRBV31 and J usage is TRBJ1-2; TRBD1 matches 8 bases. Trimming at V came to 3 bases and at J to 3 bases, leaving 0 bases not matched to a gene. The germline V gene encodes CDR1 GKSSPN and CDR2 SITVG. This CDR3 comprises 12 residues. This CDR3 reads CAWRTGDSDYTF. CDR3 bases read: TGTGCCTGGAGGACAGGGGACTCC.

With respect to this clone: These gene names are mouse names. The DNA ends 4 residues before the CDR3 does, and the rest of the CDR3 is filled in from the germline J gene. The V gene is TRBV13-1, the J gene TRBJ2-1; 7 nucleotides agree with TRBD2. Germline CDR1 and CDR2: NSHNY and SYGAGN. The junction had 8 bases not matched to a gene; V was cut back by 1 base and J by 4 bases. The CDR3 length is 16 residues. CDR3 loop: CASSDIGWGFYAEQFF. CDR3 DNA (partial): TGTGCCAGCAGTGATATCGGCTGGGGGTTTTATGCT.

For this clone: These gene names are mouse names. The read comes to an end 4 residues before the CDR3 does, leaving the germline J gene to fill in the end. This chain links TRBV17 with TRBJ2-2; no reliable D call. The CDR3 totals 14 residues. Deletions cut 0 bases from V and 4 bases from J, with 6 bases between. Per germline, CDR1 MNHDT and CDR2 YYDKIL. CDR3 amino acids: CASSRDQSTGQLYF. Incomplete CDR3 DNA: TGTGCTAGCAGTAGAGATCAGAGCACCGGG.

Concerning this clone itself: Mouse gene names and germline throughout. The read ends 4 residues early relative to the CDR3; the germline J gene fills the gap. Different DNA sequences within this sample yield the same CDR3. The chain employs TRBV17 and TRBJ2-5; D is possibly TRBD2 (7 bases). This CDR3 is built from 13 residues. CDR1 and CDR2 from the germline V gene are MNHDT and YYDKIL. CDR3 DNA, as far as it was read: TGTGCTAGCAGTAGAGGGGGGGCGGAC. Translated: CASSRGGAD. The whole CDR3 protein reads CASSRGGADTQYF.

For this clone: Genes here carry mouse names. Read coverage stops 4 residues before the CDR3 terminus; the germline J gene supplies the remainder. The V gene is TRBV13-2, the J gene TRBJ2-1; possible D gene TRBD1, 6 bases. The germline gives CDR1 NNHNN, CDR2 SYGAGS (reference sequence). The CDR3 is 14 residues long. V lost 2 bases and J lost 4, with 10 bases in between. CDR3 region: CASGEEGEYAEQFF. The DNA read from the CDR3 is TGTGCCAGCGGTGAGGAGGGGGAGTATGCT.

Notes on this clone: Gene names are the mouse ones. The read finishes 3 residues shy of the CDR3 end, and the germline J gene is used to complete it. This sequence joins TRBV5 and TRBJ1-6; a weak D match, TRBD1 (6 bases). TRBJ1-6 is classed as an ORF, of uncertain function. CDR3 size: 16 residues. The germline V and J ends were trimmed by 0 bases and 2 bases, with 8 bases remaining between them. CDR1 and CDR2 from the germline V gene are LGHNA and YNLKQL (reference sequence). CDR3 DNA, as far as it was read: TGTGCCAGCAGCCAAGAGGGGGCCCCCTATAATTCGCCC. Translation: CASSQEGAPYNSP. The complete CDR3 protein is CASSQEGAPYNSPLYF.

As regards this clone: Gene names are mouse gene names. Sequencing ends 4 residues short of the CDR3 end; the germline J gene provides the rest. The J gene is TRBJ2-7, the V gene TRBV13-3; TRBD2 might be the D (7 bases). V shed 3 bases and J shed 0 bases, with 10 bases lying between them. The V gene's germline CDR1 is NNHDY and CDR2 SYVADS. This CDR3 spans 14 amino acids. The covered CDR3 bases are TGTGCCAGCAGTGGAGGGGGGCACTCCTAT. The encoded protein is CASSGGGHSY. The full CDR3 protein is CASSGGGHSYEQYF.